This is a list of T cell receptor beta chains from one sample in a study of blood T cell repertoires in COVID-19. Profiled with immunoSEQ multiplex PCR; TCRdb holds only in-frame clones, not every one. Of fewer than 200,000 clones in the sample, 88% are singletons; the top ten hold roughly 26%. Sequencing was performed on peripheral blood. The receptors were gathered from a man in his 60s with acute or convalescent COVID-19. The CDR3 runs from the conserved cysteine through the conserved F or W. D genes are given only for firm matches. Clone size is given for some rows only: seen once, a few or many times, or a class if the clone is expanded.

cdr3_nt: TGCGCCAGCAGCCAGTGGGGGGAGTCCTACAATGAGCAGTTCTTC; cdr3_aa: CASSQWGESYNEQFF; v_call: TRBV5-1; j_call: TRBJ2-1; d_call: .; clone_size: .
cdr3_nt: TGTGCCAGCAGCTCCTCGAGCGGGTCGTTTAACTATGGCTACACCTTC; cdr3_aa: CASSSSSGSFNYGYTF; v_call: TRBV7-2; j_call: TRBJ1-2; d_call: .; clone_size: .
cdr3_nt: TGTGCCAGCTCACCACCGGGCTCGGAGACCCAGTACTTC; cdr3_aa: CASSPPGSETQYF; v_call: TRBV18; j_call: TRBJ2-5; d_call: .; clone_size: .
cdr3_nt: TGTGCCAGTAGTCGGGTCCTAGATGGAAGCTCCTATAATTCACCCCTCCACTTT; cdr3_aa: CASSRVLDGSSYNSPLHF; v_call: TRBV19; j_call: TRBJ1-6; d_call: .; clone_size: .
cdr3_nt: TGTGCCAGCAGTGGTGGGGTAGCGGGAGATGACGAGCAGTACTTC; cdr3_aa: CASSGGVAGDDEQYF; v_call: TRBV2; j_call: TRBJ2-7; d_call: TRBD2; clone_size: once
cdr3_nt: TGTGCCTGGACGCCAGGGAGCACAGATACGCAGTATTTT; cdr3_aa: CAWTPGSTDTQYF; v_call: TRBV30; j_call: TRBJ2-3; d_call: .; clone_size: once
cdr3_nt: TGTGCCACCAGTGTCCCGGGTTCCTACGAGCAGTACTTC; cdr3_aa: CATSVPGSYEQYF; v_call: TRBV24-1; j_call: TRBJ2-7; d_call: .; clone_size: .
cdr3_nt: TGTGCCACCAGTGATCAGGGAACGCGAGCTTTCTTT; cdr3_aa: CATSDQGTRAFF; v_call: TRBV24-1; j_call: TRBJ1-1; d_call: .; clone_size: .
cdr3_nt: TGTGCCATCAACCCGACTAGCGGGGCCTCAGACGAGCAGTACTTC; cdr3_aa: CAINPTSGASDEQYF; v_call: TRBV10-3; j_call: TRBJ2-7; d_call: TRBD2; clone_size: .
cdr3_nt: TGTGCCAGCAGTTACAGGGAGGGGAGCGGAGGCTACACCTTC; cdr3_aa: CASSYREGSGGYTF; v_call: TRBV6-6; j_call: TRBJ1-2; d_call: .; clone_size: .
cdr3_nt: TGTGCCAGCAGCTTGGTGCACAGGGTGATTCCTGGGGCCAACGTCCTGACTTTC; cdr3_aa: CASSLVHRVIPGANVLTF; v_call: TRBV5-6; j_call: TRBJ2-6; d_call: .; clone_size: .
cdr3_nt: TGTGCCAGCAGCCCCGGGACAGATCTGCCCCCCGGGGAGCTGTTTTTT; cdr3_aa: CASSPGTDLPPGELFF; v_call: TRBV5-8; j_call: TRBJ2-2; d_call: TRBD1; clone_size: .
cdr3_nt: TGTGCCAGCAGCATTCGGACAGGAATGAACACTGAAGCTTTCTTT; cdr3_aa: CASSIRTGMNTEAFF; v_call: TRBV7-2; j_call: TRBJ1-1; d_call: TRBD1; clone_size: .
cdr3_nt: TGTGCCAGCAGTTTAACGCGGCCCAGCACCTATGGCTACACCTTC; cdr3_aa: CASSLTRPSTYGYTF; v_call: TRBV27; j_call: TRBJ1-2; d_call: .; clone_size: .
cdr3_nt: TGCAGCGTTATGAAACAGATCTATGGCTACACCTTC; cdr3_aa: CSVMKQIYGYTF; v_call: TRBV29-1; j_call: TRBJ1-2; d_call: .; clone_size: .
cdr3_nt: TGTGCCAGCAGCTCACCACTAGCGGGAGGGCCGAACACCGGGGAGCTGTTTTTT; cdr3_aa: CASSSPLAGGPNTGELFF; v_call: TRBV11-3; j_call: TRBJ2-2; d_call: TRBD2; clone_size: .
cdr3_nt: TGTGCCAGCAGTCAGGCCGGACAAGGGGGCTACACCTTC; cdr3_aa: CASSQAGQGGYTF; v_call: TRBV3-1/TRBV3-2; j_call: TRBJ1-2; d_call: .; clone_size: .
cdr3_nt: TGTGCCAGCAGGAAGGACCCTTCAAGGGGCAATGAGCAGTTCTTC; cdr3_aa: CASRKDPSRGNEQFF; v_call: TRBV6-4; j_call: TRBJ2-1; d_call: .; clone_size: .
cdr3_nt: TGTGCCAGCAGCCACGGACAGGACTATGGCTACACCTTC; cdr3_aa: CASSHGQDYGYTF; v_call: TRBV3-1/TRBV3-2; j_call: TRBJ1-2; d_call: TRBD1; clone_size: few
cdr3_nt: TGTGCCAGCAGCTTGTCTGGGGACAGATATAATGAAAAACTGTTTTTT; cdr3_aa: CASSLSGDRYNEKLFF; v_call: TRBV5-8; j_call: TRBJ1-4; d_call: TRBD1; clone_size: .
cdr3_nt: TGTGCCAGCAGCGGAGGGACAGGGAATGGCTATGGCTACACCTTC; cdr3_aa: CASSGGTGNGYGYTF; v_call: TRBV9; j_call: TRBJ1-2; d_call: TRBD1; clone_size: once
cdr3_nt: TGTGCCTGGAGTGTACCGCCGGTTGTCAACACTGAAGCTTTCTTT; cdr3_aa: CAWSVPPVVNTEAFF; v_call: TRBV30; j_call: TRBJ1-1; d_call: .; clone_size: .